These T cell receptor beta chains were read from a single sample in a study of blood T cells in healthy people across ages. TCRdb called the 5' RACE reads again in MiXCR, with one record for every CDR3 protein. The table records 450,000 to 650,000 distinct CDR3 sequences, less than 25% of them present only once. These data were also reused for a study on T cells of mothers and their children.

Sequenced sample: blood. The receptors stem from a boy younger than 18 in good health. The CDR3 runs from the conserved cysteine through the conserved F or W.

j_call v_call cdr3_aa
TRBJ1-1 TRBV7-9 CASSSLSGTEAFF
TRBJ2-5 TRBV4-3 CASSPGGLTQETQYF
TRBJ1-1 TRBV20-1 CSAVGGPRAFF
TRBJ2-1 TRBV5-1 CASGTTGWDEQFF
TRBJ1-5 TRBV5-5 CASSKGPQEPQHF
TRBJ2-7 TRBV27 CASSTGGRVNSYEQYF
TRBJ1-4 TRBV7-2 CASSLGGAGGEKLFF
TRBJ1-2 TRBV7-8 CASSTNRGRGNYGYTF
TRBJ1-4 TRBV28 CASSLRQGRTSTNEKLFF
. TRBV4-1 CASSQDRRGKTYEQYF
TRBJ1-1 TRBV7-2 CASSFDRSNTEAFF
TRBJ2-5 TRBV6-2/TRBV6-3 CASSPRQGRYQETQYF
TRBJ2-5 TRBV6-6 CASRQGFGRQETQYF
TRBJ2-6 TRBV5-5 CASSLGKDSAPSGANVLTF
TRBJ2-2 TRBV2 CASSDQRVGTGELFF
TRBJ2-7 TRBV7-8 CASNLPGTGPYEQYF
TRBJ2-5 TRBV6-5 CASSYFRDRGQETQYF
. TRBV11-2 CASSFSGNNEQFF
TRBJ1-2 TRBV27 CASRPTPGDYGYTF
TRBJ1-1 TRBV6-5 CASSYSTQMNTEAFF
TRBJ1-5 TRBV12-3/TRBV12-4 CASTRDSLLPQHF
TRBJ2-3 TRBV7-9 CASSRPITDTQYF
TRBJ1-4 TRBV4-3 CASSLRTGDEKLFF
TRBJ2-7 TRBV12-3/TRBV12-4 CASSPGQRTYEQYF
TRBJ1-1 TRBV7-9 CASSRYSDSEAFF
TRBJ2-3 TRBV20-1 CSARAELAVTDTQYF
TRBJ2-4 TRBV28 CASGRTDLAKNIQYF
TRBJ2-7 TRBV6-2/TRBV6-3 CASSQGEARQYF
TRBJ2-7 TRBV6-6 CASSYGGTTSYEQYF
TRBJ2-3 TRBV5-6 CASRGLAGGDTQYF
TRBJ2-1 TRBV20-1 CSARWGRVNEQFF